This TCR beta chain is from a study of high-grade serous ovarian cancer treatment subgroups. Study-wide points: TCR relatedness rose with neoantigen level and trended with mutation load.

Some clones are missing from TCRdb's copy, which holds only in-frame ones; the method was immunoSEQ multiplex PCR. Here the sample spans 6,500 to 7,000 clones, approximately 79% being singletons. Tumor samples were taken before definitive surgery or chemotherapy. Turning to this clone: Its antigen is as yet unknown.

CDR1 is SEHNR, CDR2 FQNEAQ, per germline (reference sequence). The CDR3 is 15 amino acids. Germline trimming cut 1 base from V and 8 bases from J; bases unmatched to any gene: 6. V gene TRBV7-9 combines with J gene TRBJ2-4, with TRBD1 matching over 9 bases. This sequence was found in a human donor with high-grade serous ovarian cancer. What was sequenced was tumor tissue. CDR3 in DNA: TGTGCCAGCAGCTTAGTTGGGACAGGGTCCGACATTCAGTACTTC. Its protein product is CASSLVGTGSDIQYF.